A selection of T cell receptor beta chains follows, all from one sample in a study of blood T cell repertoires in COVID-19. Sequencing used immunoSEQ multiplex PCR; TCRdb keeps in-frame clones, though not all of them. Among approximately 170,000 clones listed, around nine tenths were seen once. The source material was peripheral blood. These receptors were collected from a man aged 65 to 85 with acute or convalescent COVID-19. Both conserved end residues are part of each CDR3. Fields, in order: J gene, D gene, clone size, V gene, CDR3 DNA, CDR3 protein. D genes are given only for firm matches. Some rows mark clone size as missing; the rest say once, few, many or name a class of expanded clone.

TRBJ1-1	NA	NA	TRBV7-3	TGTGCCAGCAGCTTCCAGGGCAACACTGAAGCTTTCTTT	CASSFQGNTEAFF
TRBJ2-7	NA	NA	TRBV12-5	TGTGCTAGTGGGACAGGTCGGTATTACGAGCAGTACTTC	CASGTGRYYEQYF
TRBJ2-7	NA	NA	TRBV12-5	TGTGCTAGTGGACGACAGCCGTTCTCCTACGAGCAGTACTTC	CASGRQPFSYEQYF
TRBJ2-7	TRBD1	NA	TRBV3-1/TRBV3-2	TGTGCCAGCAGCCTTCGGGGACGGGACGGGACAGGGGAGGTCGACGAGCAGTACTTC	CASSLRGRDGTGEVDEQYF
TRBJ1-2	NA	NA	TRBV7-9	TGTGCCAGCAGCGCGTCCAGGGATTCTAACTATGGCTACACCTTC	CASSASRDSNYGYTF
TRBJ1-5	NA	NA	TRBV5-8	TGTGCCAGCAGCTTGGCCAGGTCTCAGCCCCAGCATTTT	CASSLARSQPQHF
TRBJ2-1	NA	NA	TRBV15	TGTGCCACCAGCAGAGGGCCGGGATCCTACAATGAGCAGTTCTTC	CATSRGPGSYNEQFF
TRBJ2-3	TRBD2	NA	TRBV2	TGTGCCAGCAGTGAGAGCGGGGGCACAGATACGCAGTATTTT	CASSESGGTDTQYF
TRBJ2-5	TRBD1	NA	TRBV6-5	TGTGCCACCGAGCCCGGGACAGGGTCGGGGGAGACCCAGTACTTC	CATEPGTGSGETQYF
TRBJ2-3	NA	NA	TRBV7-9	TGTGCCAGCAGCTTGATCGAGGGGGAGCAGTATTTT	CASSLIEGEQYF
TRBJ1-3	TRBD1	NA	TRBV5-1	TGCGCCAGCAGCTTGGCACAGGGGGAAAACACCATATATTTT	CASSLAQGENTIYF
TRBJ1-3	TRBD1	NA	TRBV5-1	TGCGCCAGCAACCTAATCACGGACAGGGGGCAAGATTTGGCTGGAAACACCATATATTTT	CASNLITDRGQDLAGNTIYF
TRBJ2-2	TRBD1	NA	TRBV19	TGTGCCAGTAGCCGCTTGGGACAGGGTATCTACGGGGAGCTGTTTTTT	CASSRLGQGIYGELFF
TRBJ2-1	TRBD1	NA	TRBV5-1	TGCGCCAGCAGCTCAAACCCGGGACAGAGCTCCTACAATGAGCAGTTCTTC	CASSSNPGQSSYNEQFF
TRBJ2-7	NA	NA	TRBV21-1	TGTGCCAGCAGCAAACGGAGCGGGAGTGGGTACGAGCAGTACTTC	CASSKRSGSGYEQYF
TRBJ2-1	TRBD2	NA	TRBV11-3	TGTGCCAGCAGCTTAGATTCCTCGACTAGCGGGAGCGGGAATGAGCAGTTCTTC	CASSLDSSTSGSGNEQFF
TRBJ2-7	NA	once	TRBV13	TGTGCCAGCAGCCTAACCGACAGCTTCTCCTACGAGCAGTACTTC	CASSLTDSFSYEQYF
TRBJ1-2	NA	NA	TRBV29-1	TGCAGCGTCGCAGGCCGGGGCTATGGCTACACCTTC	CSVAGRGYGYTF
TRBJ1-4	NA	NA	TRBV7-9	TGTGCCAGCAGCTTAGAGGGGCTGGAAAAACTGTTTTTT	CASSLEGLEKLFF
TRBJ2-5	TRBD1	NA	TRBV15	TGTGCCACCAGCAGGGGACAGGGCGGTGTGACCCAGTACTTC	CATSRGQGGVTQYF
TRBJ1-5	NA	NA	TRBV28	TGTGCCAGCAGTTTAAGGGCCGGGGATCAGCCCCAGCATTTT	CASSLRAGDQPQHF
TRBJ2-7	TRBD1	NA	TRBV28	TGTGCCAGCAGTTTATTGGTAGGGCAGGGGGCTAGAAACGAGCAGTACTTC	CASSLLVGQGARNEQYF
TRBJ1-2	NA	NA	TRBV29-1	TGCAGCGTTGACGTTGGTTATAGTGGCTACACCTTC	CSVDVGYSGYTF
TRBJ1-4	TRBD1	NA	TRBV29-1	TGCAGCGGTTGGGGAACAGGGGGAACTGAAAAACTGTTTTTT	CSGWGTGGTEKLFF
TRBJ2-6	NA	NA	TRBV3-1/TRBV3-2	TGTGCCAGCAGCCAAGCTGAGGACGTCCTGACTTTC	CASSQAEDVLTF
TRBJ1-2	NA	NA	TRBV30	TGTGCCTGTAACTCGGGGTTCGGCTATGGCTACACCTTC	CACNSGFGYGYTF
TRBJ2-7	NA	NA	TRBV18	TGTGCCAGCTCACCGGGTGACTTCACCCCCTCCGAGCAGTACTTC	CASSPGDFTPSEQYF
TRBJ2-6	NA	NA	TRBV28	TGTGCCAGCAGCCCTGCCGGTCGGTCTGGGGCCAACGTCCTGACTTTC	CASSPAGRSGANVLTF
TRBJ2-7	NA	NA	TRBV5-1	TGCGCCAGCAGTTACAGGGAAGCTAACTACGAGCAGTACTTC	CASSYREANYEQYF
TRBJ1-2	NA	NA	TRBV6-5	TGTGCCAGCAGAAAAACCGGGTCCATCTATGGCTACACCTTC	CASRKTGSIYGYTF
TRBJ1-2	TRBD1	few	TRBV7-3	TGTGCCAGCAGCCCCGGACAGGGAGTGGGCTACACCTTC	CASSPGQGVGYTF
TRBJ2-3	TRBD2	NA	TRBV30	TGTGCCTGGAGTGTAGCGGGATCAGATACGCAGTATTTT	CAWSVAGSDTQYF
TRBJ2-5	TRBD2	NA	TRBV18	TGTGCCAGCTCGCCTACGGCGGGAGTGGCGGAGACCCAGTACTTC	CASSPTAGVAETQYF
TRBJ2-1	TRBD2	NA	TRBV9	TGTGCCAGCAGCTTACTCTCAGCGGGAGTAGGAAATGAGCAGTTCTTC	CASSLLSAGVGNEQFF
TRBJ2-1	TRBD1	NA	TRBV9	TGTGCCAGCAGCGCCCGGACAGGGGGCCTGGACAATGAGCAGTTCTTC	CASSARTGGLDNEQFF
TRBJ1-1	NA	once	TRBV15	TGTGCCACCAGTCTCACCCCTATCACTGAAGCTTTCTTT	CATSLTPITEAFF
TRBJ2-7	NA	NA	TRBV20-1	TGCAGTGCTAGTCCTACGGAGGTCCCCTACGAGCAGTACTTC	CSASPTEVPYEQYF
TRBJ1-2	TRBD1	NA	TRBV4-3	TGCGCCAGCAGCCAAGGGACAGGGACCGGCTACACCTTC	CASSQGTGTGYTF
TRBJ1-2	NA	NA	TRBV7-9	TGTGCCAGCAGCCGTTACCCGCAGTCCTATGGCTACACCTTC	CASSRYPQSYGYTF
TRBJ1-6	TRBD1	NA	TRBV7-2	TGTGCCAGCAGCTTACGGGACAGGGGCCGTTCACCCCTCCACTTT	CASSLRDRGRSPLHF
TRBJ1-5	NA	NA	TRBV5-1	TGCGCCAGCAGCTCGGGCCCCCTGGAGGGCAATCAGCCCCAGCATTTT	CASSSGPLEGNQPQHF
TRBJ1-1	NA	NA	TRBV5-6	TGTGCCAGCAGCTTAAATTTTGGTGCCGAGGATCGGCGCGCTGAAGCTTTCTTT	CASSLNFGAEDRRAEAFF
TRBJ2-4	TRBD2	NA	TRBV7-9	TGTGCCAGCAGCTTTTCGGGGAGGGGAAACATTCAGTACTTC	CASSFSGRGNIQYF
TRBJ1-5	TRBD1	NA	TRBV7-6	TGTGCCAGCAGCCGCACAGGGGGCACCAATCAGCCCCAGCATTTT	CASSRTGGTNQPQHF
TRBJ1-1	NA	NA	TRBV15	TGTGCCACCAGCAGAGATAACTCGAGAGACACTGAAGCTTTCTTT	CATSRDNSRDTEAFF
TRBJ2-2	NA	few	TRBV6-4	TGTGCCAGCAGTGAGTATTCCACCGGGGAGCTGTTTTTT	CASSEYSTGELFF
TRBJ2-1	NA	NA	TRBV28	TGTGCCAGCAGTCCCGCAGTTTACAATGAGCAGTTCTTC	CASSPAVYNEQFF
TRBJ2-7	TRBD1	few	TRBV15	TGTGCCACCAGCAGAGAGAATACCGGGACAGGGACCTACGAGCAGTACTTC	CATSRENTGTGTYEQYF
TRBJ1-5	NA	NA	TRBV18	TGTGCCAGCTCACCACTCGGGCAGCCCCAGCATTTT	CASSPLGQPQHF
TRBJ2-1	NA	NA	TRBV7-8	TGTGCCAGCACCCTAGATCGGCGTGGTGAGCAGTTCTTC	CASTLDRRGEQFF
TRBJ1-5	NA	NA	TRBV18	TGTGCCAGCTCACCAGGGGGCGGAGGCAATCAGCCCCAGCATTTT	CASSPGGGGNQPQHF
TRBJ1-2	NA	NA	TRBV24-1	TGTGCCACCAGTGACCCGAGGGGCTACACCTTC	CATSDPRGYTF
TRBJ1-6	TRBD1	NA	TRBV5-1	TGCGCCAGCAGCTTGGGGGGACAGCCTAATTCACCCCTCCACTTT	CASSLGGQPNSPLHF